Below are 22 T cell receptor beta chains sequenced from a single sample in a study of shared clonotypes between healthy human individuals. Produced via immunoSEQ multiplex PCR; TCRdb's table is partial and in-frame only. This repertoire shows over 2 million clones, 85% to 95% found once; its top ten account for roughly 0.13%. The sample comprised naive CD4+ T cells sorted from blood. Subset meaning: CD45RA+ positively selected. These TCRs come from a man younger than 35 in good health.

The V and J genes are TRBV25-1 and TRBJ2-1; D perhaps matches TRBD2 (5 bases). V was shortened by 8 bases and J by 9 bases, with 14 bases between the two germline ends. This CDR3 has 12 residues. Germline V gene lookup returns CDR1 MGHDK and CDR2 SYGVNS. The CDR3 DNA is TGTGCCAGCTCACTAGGGTTGGGTGAGCAGTTCTTC. Its protein product is CASSLGLGEQFF.

This chain links TRBV9 with TRBJ2-5, with 7 bases fitting TRBD2. J gave up 4 bases and V 4 bases, and 19 bases lay outside the gene matches. The CDR3 covers 18 residues. Germline CDR1 is SGDLS and CDR2 is YYNGEE. For the CDR3, the DNA is TGTGCCAGCAGCAGAGGGTCTCGCGGGAGAAATTTTAGAGAGACCCAGTACTTC. Amino acid sequence: CASSRGSRGRNFRETQYF.

This chain links TRBV6-5 with TRBJ2-1, with D tentatively TRBD2 (7 bases). V was clipped by 4 bases and J by 5 bases, with 15 bases between them. The CDR3 has 15 residues. CDR1 and CDR2 from the germline V gene are MNHEY and SVGAGI. The CDR3 reads CASSSAGAGDNEQFF. The CDR3 DNA is TGTGCCAGCAGTTCCGCGGGAGCAGGGGACAATGAGCAGTTCTTC.

The J gene is TRBJ2-7, the V gene TRBV30; D assignment may be TRBD1 or TRBD2 (5 bases each). The V end was cut by 6 bases, the J end by 2 bases, with 20 bases between. The CDR3 runs to 15 residues. Looked up from germline, CDR1 is GTSNPN and CDR2 is SVGIG (reference sequence). The CDR3 reads CACALLGDGTYEQYF. The CDR3 DNA reads as TGTGCCTGTGCCCTTCTGGGGGACGGGACCTACGAGCAGTACTTC.

To note about this clone: An end of the junction differs from the germline gene, which may be a read error. V and J are TRBV13 and TRBJ2-7, with 8 positions matching TRBD2. Germline values: CDR1 PRHDT, CDR2 FYEKMQ (reference sequence). The CDR3 totals 12 residues. Written as DNA, the CDR3 is TGTGCCAGCAGCTGGGGGACTAGAGCCCCATTCTTC. It encodes CASSWGTRAPFF.

V is TRBV5-4 and J is TRBJ1-4, with D perhaps TRBD1 (6 bases). There are 13 residues in the CDR3. Germline values: CDR1 SGHNT, CDR2 YYREEE (reference sequence). Trimming left V 4 bases short and J 6 bases short, with 10 bases between. CDR3 in amino acids: CASSLWTDEKLFF. The CDR3 coding sequence is TGTGCCAGCAGCCTGTGGACAGATGAAAAACTGTTTTTT.

This rearrangement joins TRBV9 to TRBJ1-1, with D possibly being TRBD1 (5 bases). This CDR3 contains 12 residues. The germline CDR1 and CDR2 sequences are SGDLS and YYNGEE. Trimming took off 4 bases at V and 8 bases at J, with 12 bases between the two ends. CDR3 nucleotides: TGTGCCAGCAGCCCCGGGGAGGGGGAAGCTTTCTTT. Its translation: CASSPGEGEAFF.

CDR3 sequence (DNA): TGTGCCAGTTCTGGCGGGGGGGCATGGGAGACCCAGTACTTC. It yields the protein CASSGGGAWETQYF. The V and J genes are TRBV11-2 and TRBJ2-5; TRBD2 matches 9 bases. Germline loops: CDR1 SGHAT, CDR2 FQNNGV. The V gene end was trimmed by 9 bases and the J gene end by 5 bases; junction bases not matched to a gene: 10. This CDR3 region has 14 residues.

On this clone: The sample contains more than one DNA sequence encoding this CDR3. V usage is TRBV18 and J usage is TRBJ1-3; no definite D call. The germline V gene encodes CDR1 KGHSH and CDR2 LQKENI. Deletions cut 6 bases from V and 0 bases from J, with 6 bases between. The CDR3 loop spans 13 amino acids. The CDR3 nucleotides are TGTGCCAGCTCCGGAGACTCTGGAAACACCATATATTTT. Translating it yields CASSGDSGNTIYF.

Of note for this clone: The junction differs from germline at one of its ends, possibly a read error. This rearrangement joins TRBV10-2 to TRBJ1-2; D is perhaps TRBD1 (5 bases). The CDR3 is made up of 13 amino acids. Germline CDR1 WSHSY, CDR2 SAAADI. This CDR3 is CASSPGTYYGYTF. DNA for the CDR3: TGCGCCAGCAGCCCCGGGACTTACTACGGCTACACCTTC.

V is TRBV6-5 and J is TRBJ2-1; 7 nucleotides match TRBD1. With 4 bases clipped from V and 0 bases from J, the junction kept 3 bases outside the gene matches. This CDR3 has 15 amino acids. Germline-derived CDR1 and CDR2 are MNHEY and SVGAGI. CDR3 nucleotide sequence: TGTGCCAGCAGTTCGGGACAGATCTCCTACAATGAGCAGTTCTTC. Protein product: CASSSGQISYNEQFF.

The rearrangement joins TRBV11-2 to TRBJ1-4; D is undetermined. V dropped 1 base and J dropped 4 bases, with 10 bases sitting between them. The length of the CDR3 is 15 residues. Germline V lookup: CDR1 SGHAT, CDR2 FQNNGV. CDR3 region: CASSLAGNSNEKLFF. The CDR3 nucleotides read TGTGCCAGCAGCTTAGCGGGAAATAGTAATGAAAAACTGTTTTTT. The full variable domain, in which reference TRBV11-2 and TRBJ1-4 provide the parts outside the CDR3, is EAGVAQSPRYKIIEKRQSVAFWCNPISGHATLYWYQQILGQGPKLLIQFQNNGVVDDSQLPKDRFSAERLKGVDSTLKIQPAKLEDSAVYLCASSLAGNSNEKLFFGSGTQLSVL.

V and J are TRBV11-2 and TRBJ2-4, with D perhaps matching TRBD1 or TRBD2 (5 bases each). CDR1 is SGHAT, CDR2 FQNNGV, per germline. The CDR3 is 15 residues long. The V end lost 4 bases, the J end lost 6 bases, and 16 bases lay between the germline ends. This CDR3 reads CASSSGAGITNIQYF. The DNA of the CDR3 is TGTGCCAGCAGCTCCGGGGCAGGGATTACAAACATTCAGTACTTC.

The chain couples TRBV19 to TRBJ1-2, with a weak D call TRBD1 (6 bases). The CDR3 covers 13 residues. The germline CDR1 and CDR2 sequences are LNHDA and SQIVND (reference sequence). V gave up 3 bases and J gave up 7 bases, with 12 bases separating them. The CDR3 DNA sequence: TGTGCCAGTAGTATTCTACAGGGAGGTGGCTACACCTTC. Translation: CASSILQGGGYTF.

V usage is TRBV12-5 and J usage is TRBJ1-2; 8 bases match TRBD1. The trim removed 2 bases at V and 8 bases at J, leaving 13 bases unmatched. The CDR3 totals 16 residues. The germline CDR1 and CDR2 sequences are LGHNT and FRNRAP. The CDR3 DNA reads as TGTGCTAGTGGTTTGATGGGCGACAGGGGACGAGGCGGCTACACCTTC. This sequence encodes CASGLMGDRGRGGYTF.

The rearrangement uses TRBV19 and TRBJ2-7, with 7 bases aligning to TRBD1. Germline CDR1 LNHDA, CDR2 SQIVND (reference sequence). The junction had 10 bases not matched to a gene; V was cut back by 6 bases and J by 2 bases. The CDR3 is made up of 15 amino acids. CDR3 sequence reads: CASRSPRGPPYEQYF. CDR3 bases: TGTGCCAGTAGATCCCCTAGGGGGCCCCCCTACGAGCAGTACTTC.

This clone turned up a few times. The rearrangement uses TRBV19 and TRBJ2-1, with 7 bases that match TRBD1. Germline CDR1 reads LNHDA; CDR2 reads SQIVND (reference sequence). V lost 3 bases to trimming and J lost 5 bases; unmatched junction nucleotides: 4. This CDR3 region has 14 residues. CDR3 loop: CASSMWDSDNEQFF. The CDR3 nucleotides read TGTGCCAGTAGTATGTGGGACAGCGACAATGAGCAGTTCTTC. Together with reference TRBV19 and TRBJ2-1, the CDR3 gives the full variable domain: DGGITQSPKYLFRKEGQNVTLSCEQNLNHDAMYWYRQDPGQGLRLIYYSQIVNDFQKGDIAEGYSVSREKKESFPLTVTSAQKNPTAFYLCASSMWDSDNEQFFGPGTRLTVL.

Comment on this clone: The junction does not match germline at one end; this may be a read error. The chain recombines TRBV10-3 with TRBJ1-2; a weak D match, TRBD1 (5 bases). The germline V gene encodes CDR1 ENHRY and CDR2 SYGVKD. CDR3 length: 17 residues. DNA of the CDR3: TGTGCCATCAGCGAGTACATGGGGACCGCTTCTAACTATGGCTACACCTTC. Amino acid sequence: CAISEYMGTASNYGYTF.

This sequence joins TRBV5-5 and TRBJ1-1; no clear D gene. The CDR3 is 14 residues long. Trimming pared 2 bases from V and 1 base from J, leaving 9 bases between. The germline V gene has CDR1 SGHKS and CDR2 YYEKEE (reference sequence). The CDR3 sequence: CASSLRTANTEAFF. As DNA, the CDR3 is TGTGCCAGCAGCTTACGGACGGCGAACACTGAAGCTTTCTTT.

The table lists this clone with a count of one. The chain links TRBV7-3 to TRBJ1-2; 10 nucleotides match TRBD1. V was clipped by 5 bases and J by 6 bases; unmatched bases: 9. The CDR3 has 15 residues. Per the germline V gene, CDR1 is SGHTA and CDR2 is FQGTGA. The DNA for the CDR3 is TGTGCCAGCAGCGACTACCTGGGACAGGGGAATGGCTACACCTTC. Amino acid sequence: CASSDYLGQGNGYTF.

J is TRBJ2-2 and V is TRBV5-6; the D gene is possibly TRBD1 (5 bases). CDR3 length: 16 residues. Per germline, CDR1 SGHDT and CDR2 YYEEEE. The V gene lost 4 bases and the J gene lost 2 bases, with 15 bases spanning the gap. The CDR3 spells CASSVLGVINTGELFF. CDR3 sequence (DNA): TGTGCCAGCAGCGTTCTAGGGGTTATCAACACCGGGGAGCTGTTTTTT.

The CDR3 sequence: CASRSSGTSLPTDTQYF. The CDR3 DNA is TGCGCCAGCAGATCATCAGGGACTAGCCTCCCCACAGATACGCAGTATTTT. The gene calls are TRBV5-1 and TRBJ2-3; 9 positions match TRBD2. V gave up 5 bases and J gave up 2 bases; unmatched junction bases: 12. Germline V gene lookup returns CDR1 SGHRS and CDR2 YFSETQ. The CDR3 consists of 17 residues.